This T cell receptor (beta chain) originates from a study of prognosis after radiotherapy for stage I lung cancer. General study findings and limits: Patients with and without metastases reportedly differed in TRBV and TRBJ gene usage frequencies.

This CDR3 spans 14 amino acids. Germline assignment: CDR1 SNHLY and CDR2 FYNNEI. V was clipped by 7 bases and J by 4 bases, with 16 bases between them. Starting from genomic DNA, TCR beta CDR3 was amplified through two-round multiplex PCR. Round one of PCR was performed, and it used primers specific to each TRBV and TRBJ gene. In TCRdb, the multiplex PCR reads were re-called with MiXCR into one record per CDR3 protein. The top ten clones hold 30% to 40% of a sample with tens of thousands of distinct CDR3 sequences, about 46% of them seen once. This clonotype turned up a few times. Its cognate antigen is unknown. Researchers took around 6 milliliters of peripheral blood at each of two time points.

Sequenced material: PBMCs, taken before or after stereotactic body radiation therapy (not recorded which). The genes are TRBV2 and TRBJ1-2; D ambiguous. The TCR originated in a donor at least 50 years old with non-small cell lung cancer. For the CDR3, the DNA is TGTGCCAGCATAGAACGGGCGGAACCCTATGGCTACACCTTC. Translated: CASIERAEPYGYTF.